A single sample is the source of the 4 T cell receptor beta chains below, sequenced in a study of PD-L1 blockade in urothelial cancer. Time point of the sample: pretreatment peripheral blood. Method: immunoSEQ multiplex PCR; TCRdb's copy keeps in-frame clones and lacks some. The data hold tens of thousands of clones, with about four fifths observed a single time. Sequenced material: PBMCs, taken around atezolizumab (anti-PD-L1) treatment. The receptors originated from a woman between 70 and 85 years old with urothelial cancer.

The chain employs TRBV9 and TRBJ2-5, with 10 bases lining up with TRBD1. Germline-derived CDR1 and CDR2 are SGDLS and YYNGEE. The CDR3 loop spans 15 amino acids. V was pared by 3 bases and J by 3 bases, with 5 bases of the junction left unmatched. DNA for the CDR3: TGTGCCAGCAGCGGACCCGGGACAGGGGAAGAGACCCAGTACTTC. As protein: CASSGPGTGEETQYF.

The chain has TRBV9 and TRBJ2-2; 11 bases fit TRBD2. J lost 6 bases, V lost 0 bases, and 7 bases had no gene match. CDR1 and CDR2 from the germline V gene are SGDLS and YYNGEE. The CDR3 sequence is 17 residues long. Written as DNA, the CDR3 is TGTGCCAGCAGCGTAGGTACGGGACTAGCGGCCGCCGGGGAGCTGTTTTTT. It codes for CASSVGTGLAAAGELFF.

This chain links TRBV28 with TRBJ2-3; TRBD2 agrees at 8 bases. The V and J ends lost 2 bases and 3 bases, in that order; junction bases with no gene match: 4. Per the germline V gene, CDR1 is MDHEN and CDR2 is SYDVKM. This CDR3 region has 15 residues. CDR3 bases: TGTGCCAGCAGTTTAAGTAGCGGGACTACAGATACGCAGTATTTT. As protein: CASSLSSGTTDTQYF.

This rearrangement joins TRBV27 to TRBJ1-2, with D perhaps matching TRBD1 (5 bases). The CDR3 length is 14 residues. Trimming cost V 6 bases and J 6 bases, with 17 bases left between them. Germline CDR1 reads MNHEY; CDR2 reads SMNVEV (reference sequence). DNA for the CDR3: TGTGCCAGCAGATCCAGAACGCAGGGCGATGGCTACACCTTC. It codes for CASRSRTQGDGYTF.